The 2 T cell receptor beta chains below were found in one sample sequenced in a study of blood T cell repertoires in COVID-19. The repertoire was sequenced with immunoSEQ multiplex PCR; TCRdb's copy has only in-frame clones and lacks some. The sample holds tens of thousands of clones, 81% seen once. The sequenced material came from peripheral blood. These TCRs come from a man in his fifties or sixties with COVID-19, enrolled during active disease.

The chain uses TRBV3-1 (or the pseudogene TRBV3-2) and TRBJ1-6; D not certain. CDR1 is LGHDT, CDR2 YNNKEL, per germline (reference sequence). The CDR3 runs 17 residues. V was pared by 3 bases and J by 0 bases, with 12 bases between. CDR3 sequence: CASSHRSLCSYNSPLHF. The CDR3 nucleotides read TGTGCCAGCAGCCATCGGTCACTCTGCTCCTATAATTCACCCCTCCACTTT.

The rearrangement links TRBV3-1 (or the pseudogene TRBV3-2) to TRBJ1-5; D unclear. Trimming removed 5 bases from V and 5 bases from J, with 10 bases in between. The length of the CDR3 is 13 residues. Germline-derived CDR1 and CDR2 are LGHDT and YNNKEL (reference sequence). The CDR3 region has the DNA TGTGCCAGCAGCGACACCTTGGATCAGCCCCAGCATTTT. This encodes CASSDTLDQPQHF.